This T cell receptor (beta chain) was sequenced during a study of PD-1 blockade in classical Hodgkin lymphoma. Trimming took off 1 base at V and 0 bases at J, with 16 bases between the two ends. The CDR3 runs to 18 residues. Germline CDR1 reads SEHNR; CDR2 reads FQNEAQ (reference sequence). All trial patients relapsed after autologous stem cell transplantation. Findings of the study overall: TCR diversity in CD4+, not CD8+, cells rose significantly by C4D1. Patients excluded were those beginning nivolumab under 1 year after ASCT. Reported findings placed baseline TCR diversity lower in newly diagnosed patients (compared with healthy donors).

Clones were sequenced by immunoSEQ multiplex PCR, and TCRdb holds only the in-frame ones, with some missing. This sample yields about 19,000 clones, of which approximately 84% are seen a single time; roughly 5.9% belongs to the top ten. This clone was picked up a small number of times. Its antigen is currently unknown. The material was peripheral blood mononuclear cells (PBMCs), obtained at baseline. This sequence originates from a human donor with classical Hodgkin lymphoma. The V call is TRBV7-9, the J call TRBJ1-5; the D is unclear. The CDR3 region has the DNA TGTGCCAGCAGCTTAGGTGGACGATCGGGCATTAGCAATCAGCCCCAGCATTTT. As protein: CASSLGGRSGISNQPQHF.